This T cell receptor (beta chain) originates from a study of CD8+ T cells in alopecia areata. As the sequencing template, cDNA was produced by extracting RNA and reverse transcribing it. Method: immunoSEQ multiplex PCR; TCRdb's copy keeps in-frame clones and lacks some. The sample includes around 150,000 clones, approximately 60% of them seen just once. This CDR3 has 15 residues. Trimming removed 2 bases at V and 4 bases at J, with 12 bases between. Germline assignment: CDR1 SGDLS and CDR2 YYNGEE. Treatment in this sample: oral pan-JAK inhibitor, 5-10 mg twice daily. The specimen was CD4+ T cells sorted from blood, collected at week 24, from a patient treated with tofacitinib. The gene calls are TRBV9 and TRBJ1-4; D uncertain. This TCR derives from a human donor with alopecia areata. The CDR3 DNA follows: TGTGCCAGCAGCGTGATGGGTTCGGGTAATGAAAAACTGTTTTTT. It specifies CASSVMGSGNEKLFF.